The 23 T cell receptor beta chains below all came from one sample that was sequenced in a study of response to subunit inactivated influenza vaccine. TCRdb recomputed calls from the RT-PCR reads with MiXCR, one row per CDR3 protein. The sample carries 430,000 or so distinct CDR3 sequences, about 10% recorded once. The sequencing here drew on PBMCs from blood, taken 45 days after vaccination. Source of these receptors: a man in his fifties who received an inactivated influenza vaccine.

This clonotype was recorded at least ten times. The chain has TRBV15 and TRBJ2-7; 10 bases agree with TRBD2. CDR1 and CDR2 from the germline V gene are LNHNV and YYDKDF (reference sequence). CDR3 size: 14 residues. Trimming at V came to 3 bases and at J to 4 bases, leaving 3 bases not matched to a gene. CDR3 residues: CATSRSGRVYEQYF. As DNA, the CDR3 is TGTGCCACCAGCAGGAGCGGGAGGGTGTACGAGCAGTACTTC.

The chain's CDR3 is CASSSAYTTYEQYF. As DNA, the CDR3 is TGTGCCAGCAGCTCGGCGTATACGACCTACGAGCAGTACTTC. The rearrangement links TRBV7-2 to TRBJ2-7; D is ambiguous. Germline-derived CDR1 and CDR2 are SGHTA and FQGNSA. V lost 4 bases, J lost 2 bases, and 12 bases lay in between. The CDR3 runs 14 residues.

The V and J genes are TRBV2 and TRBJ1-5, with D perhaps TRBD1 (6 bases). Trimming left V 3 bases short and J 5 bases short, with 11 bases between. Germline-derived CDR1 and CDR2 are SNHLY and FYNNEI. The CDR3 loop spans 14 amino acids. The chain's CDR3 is CASSELAGDQPQHF. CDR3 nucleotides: TGTGCCAGCAGTGAGTTGGCAGGGGATCAGCCCCAGCATTTT.

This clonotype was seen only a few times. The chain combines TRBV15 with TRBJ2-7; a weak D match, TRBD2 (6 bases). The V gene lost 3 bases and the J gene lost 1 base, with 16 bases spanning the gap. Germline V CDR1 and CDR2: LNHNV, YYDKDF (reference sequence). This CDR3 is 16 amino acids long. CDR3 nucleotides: TGTGCCACCAGCAGCTATTCGGGGGACTGGTCCTACGAGCAGTACTTC. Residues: CATSSYSGDWSYEQYF.

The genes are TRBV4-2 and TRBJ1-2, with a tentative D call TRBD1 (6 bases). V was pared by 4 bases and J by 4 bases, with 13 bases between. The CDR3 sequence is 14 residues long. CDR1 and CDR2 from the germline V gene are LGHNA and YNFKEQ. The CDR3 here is CASSLTGPIYGYTF. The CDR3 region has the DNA TGTGCCAGCAGCCTAACAGGGCCAATCTATGGCTACACCTTC.

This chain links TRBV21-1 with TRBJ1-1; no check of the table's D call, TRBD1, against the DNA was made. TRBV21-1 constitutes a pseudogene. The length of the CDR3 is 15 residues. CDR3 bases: TGTGCCAGCAGCACCGACAGGGACTGGGACACTGAAGCTTTCTTT. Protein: CASSTDRDWDTEAFF.

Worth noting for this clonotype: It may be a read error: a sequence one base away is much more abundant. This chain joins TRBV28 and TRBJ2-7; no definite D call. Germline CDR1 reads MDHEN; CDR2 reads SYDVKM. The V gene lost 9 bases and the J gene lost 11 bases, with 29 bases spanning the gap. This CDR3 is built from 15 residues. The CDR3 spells CARNLGIVKLRVEYF. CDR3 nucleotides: TGTGCCAGGAACTTGGGCATAGTTAAGCTCCGAGTGGAGTACTTC.

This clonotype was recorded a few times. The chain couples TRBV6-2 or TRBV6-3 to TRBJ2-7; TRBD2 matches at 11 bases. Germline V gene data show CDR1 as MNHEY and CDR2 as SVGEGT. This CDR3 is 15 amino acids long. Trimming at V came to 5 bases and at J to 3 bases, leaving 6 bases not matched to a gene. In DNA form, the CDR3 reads TGTGCCAGCAGTCAAGGACTAGCGGGCGACTACGAGCAGTACTTC. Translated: CASSQGLAGDYEQYF.

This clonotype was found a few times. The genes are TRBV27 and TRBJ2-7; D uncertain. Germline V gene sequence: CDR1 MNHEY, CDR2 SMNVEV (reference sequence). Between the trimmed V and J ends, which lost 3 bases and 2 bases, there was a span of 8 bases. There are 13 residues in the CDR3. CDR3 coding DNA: TGTGCCAGCAGTTTGACACGAACCTACGAGCAGTACTTC. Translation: CASSLTRTYEQYF.

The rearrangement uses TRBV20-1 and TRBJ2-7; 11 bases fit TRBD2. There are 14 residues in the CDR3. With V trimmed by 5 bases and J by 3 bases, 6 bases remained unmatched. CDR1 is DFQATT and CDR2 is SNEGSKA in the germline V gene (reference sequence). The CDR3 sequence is CSAHRLAGSYEQYF. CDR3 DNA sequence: TGCAGTGCTCACAGACTAGCGGGGAGCTACGAGCAGTACTTC.

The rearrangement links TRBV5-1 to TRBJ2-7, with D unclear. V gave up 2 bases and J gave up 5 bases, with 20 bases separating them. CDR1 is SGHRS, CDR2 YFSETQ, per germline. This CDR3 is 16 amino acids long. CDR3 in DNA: TGCGCCAGCAGCTTCCCTTCTCTCTCGTCAGACAACGAGCAGTACTTC. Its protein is CASSFPSLSSDNEQYF.

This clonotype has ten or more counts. CDR3 bases: TGCGCCAGCAGCTTGGTCGCGGGGGGTTTCACAGATACGCAGTATTTT. Its translation is CASSLVAGGFTDTQYF. This sequence joins TRBV5-1 and TRBJ2-3; 8 bases are a match to TRBD2. V was clipped by 0 bases and J by 2 bases; unmatched bases: 5. The CDR3 is 16 residues long. Germline V gene data show CDR1 as SGHRS and CDR2 as YFSETQ.

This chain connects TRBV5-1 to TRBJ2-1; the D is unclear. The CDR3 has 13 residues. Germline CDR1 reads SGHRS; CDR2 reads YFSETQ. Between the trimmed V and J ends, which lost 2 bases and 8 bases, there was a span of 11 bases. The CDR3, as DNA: TGCGCCAGCAGCTTCGGTTTCGGGCATGAGCAGTTCTTC. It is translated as CASSFGFGHEQFF.

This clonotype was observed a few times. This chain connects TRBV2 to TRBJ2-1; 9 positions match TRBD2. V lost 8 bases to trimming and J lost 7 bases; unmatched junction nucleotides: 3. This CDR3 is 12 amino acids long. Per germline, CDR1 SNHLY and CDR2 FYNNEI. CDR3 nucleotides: TGTGCCAGCCAGGGACTAGCAAATGAGCAGTTCTTC. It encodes CASQGLANEQFF.

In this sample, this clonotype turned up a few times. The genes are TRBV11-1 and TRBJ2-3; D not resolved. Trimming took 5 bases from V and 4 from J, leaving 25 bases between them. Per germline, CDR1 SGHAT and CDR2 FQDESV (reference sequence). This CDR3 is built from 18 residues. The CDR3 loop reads CASSIPHLAGQYADTQYF. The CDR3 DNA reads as TGTGCCAGCAGCATCCCTCATCTGGCCGGTCAGTACGCAGATACGCAGTATTTT. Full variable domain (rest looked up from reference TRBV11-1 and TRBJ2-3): EAEVAQSPRYKITEKSQAVAFWCDPISGHATLYWYRQILGQGPELLVQFQDESVVDDSQLPKDRFSAERLKGVDSTLKIQPAELGDSAMYLCASSIPHLAGQYADTQYFGPGTRLTVL.

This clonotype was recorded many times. Written as DNA, the CDR3 is TGCAGCGTTGCCGGACTAGCGGGGACTTACGAGCAGTACTTC. Protein product: CSVAGLAGTYEQYF. This chain joins TRBV29-1 and TRBJ2-7, with 12 bases identical to TRBD2. With 4 bases clipped from V and 4 bases from J, the junction kept 5 bases outside the gene matches. Germline loops: CDR1 SQVTM, CDR2 ANQGSEA. The CDR3 loop spans 14 amino acids.

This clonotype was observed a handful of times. This CDR3 reads CAWSRGFFYTDTQYF. Here the CDR3 DNA reads TGTGCCTGGAGCCGAGGGTTTTTTTACACAGATACGCAGTATTTT. J is TRBJ2-3 and V is TRBV30; the D gene is possibly TRBD2 (5 bases). V was clipped by 3 bases and J by 2 bases, with 15 bases between them. CDR3 length: 15 residues. CDR1 and CDR2 (germline): GTSNPN, SVGIG (reference sequence).

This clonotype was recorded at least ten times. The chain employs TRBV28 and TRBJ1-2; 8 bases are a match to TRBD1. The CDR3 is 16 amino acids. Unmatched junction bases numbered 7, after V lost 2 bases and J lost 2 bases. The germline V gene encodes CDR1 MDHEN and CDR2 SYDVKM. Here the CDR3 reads CASSLGGQGVNYGYTF. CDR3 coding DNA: TGTGCCAGCAGTTTAGGCGGACAGGGTGTCAACTATGGCTACACCTTC.

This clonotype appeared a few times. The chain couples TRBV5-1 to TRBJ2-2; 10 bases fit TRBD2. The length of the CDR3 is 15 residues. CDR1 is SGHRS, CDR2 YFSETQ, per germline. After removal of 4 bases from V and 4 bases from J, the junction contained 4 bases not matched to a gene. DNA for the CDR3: TGCGCCAGCAGCCCCGGGACTAGCGTCACCGGGGAGCTGTTTTTT. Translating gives CASSPGTSVTGELFF.

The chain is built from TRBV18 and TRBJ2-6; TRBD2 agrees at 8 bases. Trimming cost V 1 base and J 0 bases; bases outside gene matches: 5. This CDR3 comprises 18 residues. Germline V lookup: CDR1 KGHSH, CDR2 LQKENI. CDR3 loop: CASSPRFSGDSGANVLTF. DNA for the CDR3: TGTGCCAGCTCACCACGGTTTAGCGGGGACTCTGGGGCCAACGTCCTGACTTTC.

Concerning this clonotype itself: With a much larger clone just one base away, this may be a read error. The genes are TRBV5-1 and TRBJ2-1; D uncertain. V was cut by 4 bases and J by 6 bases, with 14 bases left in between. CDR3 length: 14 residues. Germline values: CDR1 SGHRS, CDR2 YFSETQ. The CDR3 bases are TGCGCCAGCAGCGCTCCGGTACAGTTCAATGAGCAGTTCTTC. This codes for CASSAPVQFNEQFF. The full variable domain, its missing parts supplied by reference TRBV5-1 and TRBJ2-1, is KAGVTQTPRYLIKTRGQQVTLSCSPISGHRSVSWYQQTPGQGLQFLFEYFSETQRNKGNFPGRFSGRQFSNSRSEMNVSTLELGDSALYLCASSAPVQFNEQFFGPGTRLTVL.

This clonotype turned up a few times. The CDR3 DNA is TGTGCCACCAGCAGAGATCTGGGGGCCGGGTTCAATGAGCAGTTCTTC. Translating it yields CATSRDLGAGFNEQFF. The chain joins TRBV15 to TRBJ2-1; possible D gene TRBD1, 6 bases. V was shortened by 0 bases and J by 6 bases, with 15 bases between the two germline ends. There are 16 residues in the CDR3. Germline assignment: CDR1 LNHNV and CDR2 YYDKDF (reference sequence).

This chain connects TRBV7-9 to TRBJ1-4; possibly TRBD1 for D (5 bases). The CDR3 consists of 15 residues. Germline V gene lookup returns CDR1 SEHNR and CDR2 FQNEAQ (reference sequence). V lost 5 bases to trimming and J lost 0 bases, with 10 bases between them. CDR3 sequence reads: CASSKAGTTNEKLFF. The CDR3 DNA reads TGTGCCAGCAGCAAGGCAGGGACAACTAATGAAAAACTGTTTTTT.